This T cell receptor (beta chain) stems from a study of blood T cell repertoires in COVID-19. Seattle's cohort entered during active infection and was followed longitudinally. Profiling relied on immunoSEQ multiplex PCR, and the TCRdb table lists in-frame clones only, not all of them. The sample has 130,000 to 150,000 clones, around 85% seen once. This clone was detected ten times or more. The germline V gene has CDR1 SGHDT and CDR2 YYEEEE. The CDR3 sequence is 12 residues long. Trimming cost V 4 bases and J 10 bases, with 14 bases left between them. The source of this sequence is a woman aged 60-75 years with COVID-19, enrolled during active disease. This chain uses TRBV5-6 with TRBJ1-2, with D possibly TRBD1 on 6 matching bases. Sequencing input: peripheral blood. CDR3 bases: TGTGCCAGCAGCGTTGGGACACTTTACTACACCTTC. Translating gives CASSVGTLYYTF.